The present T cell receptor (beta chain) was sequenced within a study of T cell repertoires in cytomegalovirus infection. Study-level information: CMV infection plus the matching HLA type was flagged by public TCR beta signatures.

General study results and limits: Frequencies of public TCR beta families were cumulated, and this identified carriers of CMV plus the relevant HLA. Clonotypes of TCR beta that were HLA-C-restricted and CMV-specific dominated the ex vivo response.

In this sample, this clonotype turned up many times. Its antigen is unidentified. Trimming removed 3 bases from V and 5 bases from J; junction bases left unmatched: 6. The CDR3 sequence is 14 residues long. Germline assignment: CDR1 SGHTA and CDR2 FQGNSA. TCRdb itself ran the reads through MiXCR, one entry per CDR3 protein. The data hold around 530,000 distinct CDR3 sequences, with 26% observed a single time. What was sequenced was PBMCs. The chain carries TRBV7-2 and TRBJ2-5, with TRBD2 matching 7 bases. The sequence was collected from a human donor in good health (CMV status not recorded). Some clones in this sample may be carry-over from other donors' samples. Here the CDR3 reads CASSFGGGEETQYF. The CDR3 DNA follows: TGTGCCAGCAGCTTTGGGGGAGGGGAGGAGACCCAGTACTTC.